These T cell receptor beta chains were read from a single sample in a study of T cell changes during pregnancy in multiple sclerosis. The method was immunoSEQ multiplex PCR; TCRdb's version includes in-frame clones alone and lacks a portion of them. The data contain more than 50,000 clones, 91% of them singletons. The sequencing used peripheral blood, collected before pregnancy. All receptors derive from a female donor with multiple sclerosis, enrolled in a pregnancy study. CDR3s include the opening cysteine and the closing phenylalanine or tryptophan. Each record gives: J gene, V gene, CDR3 protein.

TRBJ1-2 | TRBV7-9 | CASSLLFRGTGKNGYTF
TRBJ2-3 | TRBV2 | CASSEQRGGTDTQYF
TRBJ2-7 | TRBV7-9 | CASGGDGPPYEQYF
TRBJ2-1 | TRBV9 | CASTGTGGINEQFF
TRBJ2-2 | TRBV9 | CASSAGTSGHTGELFF
TRBJ2-7 | TRBV6-5 | CASWDRATAYEQYF
TRBJ1-6 | TRBV5-5 | CASSTAGTGGTSPLHF
TRBJ2-5 | TRBV5-5 | CASSLTRGTLYF
TRBJ2-7 | TRBV6-1 | CASGTGTGAYEQYF
TRBJ1-1 | TRBV7-2 | CASSSQGYTEAFF
TRBJ2-7 | TRBV18 | CASSSPGGEGYEQYF
TRBJ1-2 | TRBV5-6 | CASSRDGTGLGGYTF
TRBJ2-7 | TRBV7-7 | CASSQTASYEQYF
TRBJ2-2 | TRBV18 | CASSPLGGPNTGELFF
TRBJ2-3 | TRBV5-6 | CASSLETGLTDTQYF
TRBJ1-3 | TRBV4-1 | CASSPPGQRNTIYF
TRBJ1-1 | TRBV9 | CASSLTGLDTEAFF
TRBJ2-1 | TRBV4-3 | CASSLTSFEQFF
TRBJ2-7 | TRBV11-2 | CASSRQGLTYEQYF
TRBJ1-5 | TRBV7-9 | CASSLGDNNQPQHF
TRBJ1-4 | TRBV19 | CATRRGSTYEKLFF
TRBJ1-1 | TRBV19 | CASGDRGRTEAFF
TRBJ1-3 | TRBV7-7 | CASSSGATSGNTIYF
TRBJ2-3 | TRBV29-1 | CSVSGTGTNTQYF
TRBJ1-2 | TRBV4-1 | CASSQDPGSGQGKGYTF
TRBJ1-1 | TRBV9 | CASSTRTGRRAEAFF
TRBJ2-2 | TRBV9 | CASSPGGTGELFF
TRBJ1-3 | TRBV9 | CASSASGGAGNTIYF
TRBJ1-6 | TRBV9 | CASSVANYNSPLHF
TRBJ1-1 | TRBV11-2 | CASSTRENTEAFF
TRBJ2-7 | TRBV7-2 | CASRFQGVSYEQYF
TRBJ2-3 | TRBV7-9 | CASSLDVAGRGTDTQYF
TRBJ1-2 | TRBV7-2 | CASSLDARIYGYTF
TRBJ2-1 | TRBV7-3 | CASSLAGLNNEQFF
TRBJ2-7 | TRBV30 | CAWSVGLAGGVYEQYF
TRBJ1-1 | TRBV6-5 | CASTAGVSGEAFF
TRBJ2-1 | TRBV13 | CASSSVVAGGSSYNEQFF
TRBJ1-2 | TRBV2 | CASSDPGVGYGYTF
TRBJ2-2 | TRBV11-2 | CASSSQGGTGELFF
TRBJ2-1 | TRBV4-2 | CASSQEGPTSYNEQFF
TRBJ1-4 | TRBV7-9 | CASSLGGANEKLFF
TRBJ1-6 | TRBV27 | CASSLFLNLVSPLHF
TRBJ1-2 | TRBV7-9 | CASSSRGFLYGYTF
TRBJ1-5 | TRBV5-6 | CASSLSLPLTGGDQPQHF
TRBJ2-2 | TRBV19 | CASSVRGGTGELFF
TRBJ1-2 | TRBV29-1 | CSGGPVNYGYTF
TRBJ1-6 | TRBV6-5 | CASSGQGSGNSPLHF
TRBJ2-2 | TRBV19 | CASSPLGAADRATGELFF
TRBJ1-5 | TRBV6-4 | CASSTRADQPQHF
TRBJ1-4 | TRBV29-1 | CSVEDSSNEKLFF
TRBJ2-3 | TRBV6-1 | CASSALAGANTDTQYF
TRBJ2-3 | TRBV6-4 | CASSEAGGPPDTQYF